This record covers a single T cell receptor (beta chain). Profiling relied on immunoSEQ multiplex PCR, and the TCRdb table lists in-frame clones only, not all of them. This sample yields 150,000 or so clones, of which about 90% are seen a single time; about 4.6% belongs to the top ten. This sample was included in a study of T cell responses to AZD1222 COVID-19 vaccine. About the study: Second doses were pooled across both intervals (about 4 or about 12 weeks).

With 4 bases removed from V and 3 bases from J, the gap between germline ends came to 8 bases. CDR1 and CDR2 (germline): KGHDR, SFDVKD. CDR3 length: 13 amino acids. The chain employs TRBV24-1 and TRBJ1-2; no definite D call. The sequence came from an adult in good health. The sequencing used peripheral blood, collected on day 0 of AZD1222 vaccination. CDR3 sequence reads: CATSDPGYYGYTF. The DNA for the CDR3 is TGTGCCACCAGTGACCCCGGATACTATGGCTACACCTTC.